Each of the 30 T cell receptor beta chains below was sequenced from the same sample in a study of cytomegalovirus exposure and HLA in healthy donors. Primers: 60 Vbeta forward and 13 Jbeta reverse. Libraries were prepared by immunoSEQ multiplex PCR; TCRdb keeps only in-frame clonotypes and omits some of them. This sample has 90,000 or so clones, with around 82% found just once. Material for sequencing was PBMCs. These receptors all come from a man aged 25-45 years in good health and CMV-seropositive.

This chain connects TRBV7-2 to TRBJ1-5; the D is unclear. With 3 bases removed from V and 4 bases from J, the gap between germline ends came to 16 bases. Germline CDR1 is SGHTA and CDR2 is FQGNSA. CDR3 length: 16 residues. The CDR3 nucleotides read TGTGCCAGCAGCTTCCCGGGCAAATCGGGGAATCAGCCCCAGCATTTT. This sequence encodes CASSFPGKSGNQPQHF.

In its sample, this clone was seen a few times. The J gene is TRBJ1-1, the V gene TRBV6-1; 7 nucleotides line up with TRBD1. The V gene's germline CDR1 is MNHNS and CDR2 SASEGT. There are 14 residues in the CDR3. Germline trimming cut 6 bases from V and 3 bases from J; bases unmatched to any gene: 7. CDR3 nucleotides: TGTGCCAGCAGCCGACAGGGCGGGGACACTGAAGCTTTCTTT. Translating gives CASSRQGGDTEAFF.

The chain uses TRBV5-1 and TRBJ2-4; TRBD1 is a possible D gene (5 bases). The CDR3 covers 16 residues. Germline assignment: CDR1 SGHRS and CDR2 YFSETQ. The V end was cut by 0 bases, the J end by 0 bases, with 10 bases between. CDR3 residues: CASSLGGHGAKNIQYF. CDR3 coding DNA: TGCGCCAGCAGCTTGGGTGGACATGGAGCCAAAAACATTCAGTACTTC.

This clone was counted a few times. The CDR3 bases are TGTGCCAGCAGTGGGGGGACAGGGAGAAACTATGGCTACACCTTC. It translates to CASSGGTGRNYGYTF. The chain links TRBV2 to TRBJ1-2; 9 positions match TRBD1. Trimming cost V 4 bases and J 2 bases; bases outside gene matches: 5. From germline, CDR1 is SNHLY and CDR2 FYNNEI. The CDR3 consists of 15 residues.

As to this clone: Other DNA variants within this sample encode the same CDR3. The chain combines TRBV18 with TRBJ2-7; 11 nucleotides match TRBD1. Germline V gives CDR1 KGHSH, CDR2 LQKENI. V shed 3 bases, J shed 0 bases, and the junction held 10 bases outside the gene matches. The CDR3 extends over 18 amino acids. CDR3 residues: CASSPGQGVSQGSYEQYF. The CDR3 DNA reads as TGTGCCAGCTCACCGGGACAGGGGGTGAGTCAGGGCTCCTACGAGCAGTACTTC.

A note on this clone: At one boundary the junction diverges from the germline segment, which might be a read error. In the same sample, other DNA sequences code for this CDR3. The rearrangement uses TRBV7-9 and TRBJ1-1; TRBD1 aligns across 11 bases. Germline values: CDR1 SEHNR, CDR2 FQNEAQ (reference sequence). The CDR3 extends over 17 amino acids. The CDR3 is CASSLMGQGVRNTEAFF. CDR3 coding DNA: TGTGCCAGCAGCCTGATGGGACAGGGGGTACGGAACACTGAGGCTTTCTTT.

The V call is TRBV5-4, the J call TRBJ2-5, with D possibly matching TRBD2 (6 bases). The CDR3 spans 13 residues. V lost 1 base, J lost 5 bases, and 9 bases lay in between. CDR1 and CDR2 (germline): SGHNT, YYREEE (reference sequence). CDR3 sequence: CASSLWGGETQYF. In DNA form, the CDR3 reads TGTGCCAGCAGCTTGTGGGGAGGCGAGACCCAGTACTTC.

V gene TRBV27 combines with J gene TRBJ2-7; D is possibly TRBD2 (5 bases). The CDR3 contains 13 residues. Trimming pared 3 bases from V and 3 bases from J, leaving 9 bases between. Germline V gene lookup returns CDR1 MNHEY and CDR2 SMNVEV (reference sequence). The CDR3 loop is CASSFSVSYEQYF. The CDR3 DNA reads TGTGCCAGCAGTTTTAGCGTAAGCTACGAGCAGTACTTC.

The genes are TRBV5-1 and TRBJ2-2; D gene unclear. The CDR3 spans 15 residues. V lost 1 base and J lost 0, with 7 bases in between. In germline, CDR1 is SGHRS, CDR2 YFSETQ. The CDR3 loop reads CASSLYSANTGELFF. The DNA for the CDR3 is TGCGCCAGCAGCTTGTATTCCGCGAACACCGGGGAGCTGTTTTTT.

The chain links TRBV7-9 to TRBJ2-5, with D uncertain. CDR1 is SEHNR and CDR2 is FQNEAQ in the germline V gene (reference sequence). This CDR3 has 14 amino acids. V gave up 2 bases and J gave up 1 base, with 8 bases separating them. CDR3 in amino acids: CASSLSEIQETQYF. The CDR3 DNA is TGTGCCAGCAGCTTATCGGAGATCCAAGAGACCCAGTACTTC. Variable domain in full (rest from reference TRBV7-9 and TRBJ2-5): DTGVSQNPRHKITKRGQNVTFRCDPISEHNRLYWYRQTLGQGPEFLTYFQNEAQLEKSRLLSDRFSAERPKGSFSTLEIQRTEQGDSAMYLCASSLSEIQETQYFGPGTRLLVL.

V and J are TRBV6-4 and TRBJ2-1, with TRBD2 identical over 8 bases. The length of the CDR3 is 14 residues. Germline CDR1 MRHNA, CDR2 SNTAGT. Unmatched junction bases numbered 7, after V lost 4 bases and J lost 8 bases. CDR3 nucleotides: TGTGCCAGCAGTGCCAGCGGGAGAGAGTATGAGCAGTTCTTC. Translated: CASSASGREYEQFF.

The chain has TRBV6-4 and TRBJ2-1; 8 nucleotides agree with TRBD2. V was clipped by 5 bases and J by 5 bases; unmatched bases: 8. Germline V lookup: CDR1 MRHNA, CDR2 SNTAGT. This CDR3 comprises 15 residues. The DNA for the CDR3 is TGTGCCAGCAGTACACGGGTAGCGGGAAACAATGAGCAGTTCTTC. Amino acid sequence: CASSTRVAGNNEQFF.

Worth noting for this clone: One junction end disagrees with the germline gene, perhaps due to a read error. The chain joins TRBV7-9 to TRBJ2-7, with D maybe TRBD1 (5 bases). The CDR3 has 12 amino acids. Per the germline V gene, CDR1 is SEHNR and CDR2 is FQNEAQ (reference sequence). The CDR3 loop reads CSSSLASQGQYF. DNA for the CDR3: TGTTCCAGCAGCTTAGCTTCGCAGGGGCAGTACTTC.

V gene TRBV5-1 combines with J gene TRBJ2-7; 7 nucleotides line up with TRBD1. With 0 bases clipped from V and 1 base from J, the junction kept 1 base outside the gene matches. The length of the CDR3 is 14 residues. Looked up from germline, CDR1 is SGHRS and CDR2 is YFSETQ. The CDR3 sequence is CASSLDRGSYEQYF. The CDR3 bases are TGCGCCAGCAGCTTGGACAGGGGTTCCTACGAGCAGTACTTC. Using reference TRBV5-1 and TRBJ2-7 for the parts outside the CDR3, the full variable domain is KAGVTQTPRYLIKTRGQQVTLSCSPISGHRSVSWYQQTPGQGLQFLFEYFSETQRNKGNFPGRFSGRQFSNSRSEMNVSTLELGDSALYLCASSLDRGSYEQYFGPGTRLTVT.

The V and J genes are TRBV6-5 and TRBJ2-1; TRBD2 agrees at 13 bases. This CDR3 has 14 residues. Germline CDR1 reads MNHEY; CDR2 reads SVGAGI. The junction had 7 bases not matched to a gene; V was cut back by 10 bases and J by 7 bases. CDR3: CATSRGLAGNEQFF. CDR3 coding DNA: TGTGCCACGTCTCGGGGACTAGCGGGGAATGAGCAGTTCTTC.

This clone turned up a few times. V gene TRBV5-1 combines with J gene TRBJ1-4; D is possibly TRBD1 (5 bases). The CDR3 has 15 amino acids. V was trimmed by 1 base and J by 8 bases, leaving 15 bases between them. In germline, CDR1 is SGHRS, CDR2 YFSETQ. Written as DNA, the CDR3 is TGCGCCAGCAGCTTGACAGGCAGGGTCGGGGAAAAACTGTTTTTT. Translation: CASSLTGRVGEKLFF.

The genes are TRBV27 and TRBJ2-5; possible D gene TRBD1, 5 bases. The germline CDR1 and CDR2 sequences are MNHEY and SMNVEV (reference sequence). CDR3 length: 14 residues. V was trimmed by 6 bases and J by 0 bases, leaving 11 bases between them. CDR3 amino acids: CASRASGYQETQYF. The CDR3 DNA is TGTGCCAGCAGGGCCTCAGGGTACCAAGAGACCCAGTACTTC.

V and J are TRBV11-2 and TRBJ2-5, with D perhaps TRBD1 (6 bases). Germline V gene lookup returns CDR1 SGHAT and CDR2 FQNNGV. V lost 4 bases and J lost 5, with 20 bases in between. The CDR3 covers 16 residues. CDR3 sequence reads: CASSSRDKGLEETQYF. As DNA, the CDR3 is TGTGCCAGCAGCTCCCGGGACAAGGGTTTAGAGGAGACCCAGTACTTC.

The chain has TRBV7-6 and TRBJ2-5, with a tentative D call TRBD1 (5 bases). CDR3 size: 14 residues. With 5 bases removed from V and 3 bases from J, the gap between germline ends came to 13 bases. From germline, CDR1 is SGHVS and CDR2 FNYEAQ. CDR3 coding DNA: TGTGCCAGCAGCAGGGCGACGACAGAAGAGACCCAGTACTTC. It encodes CASSRATTEETQYF.

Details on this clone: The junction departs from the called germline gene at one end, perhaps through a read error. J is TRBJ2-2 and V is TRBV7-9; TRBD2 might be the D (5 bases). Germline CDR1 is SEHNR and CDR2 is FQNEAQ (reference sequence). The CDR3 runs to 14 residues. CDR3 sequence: CSSSLGLATGELFF. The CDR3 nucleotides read TGTTCCAGCAGCTTAGGCCTAGCCACCGGGGAGCTGTTTTTT.

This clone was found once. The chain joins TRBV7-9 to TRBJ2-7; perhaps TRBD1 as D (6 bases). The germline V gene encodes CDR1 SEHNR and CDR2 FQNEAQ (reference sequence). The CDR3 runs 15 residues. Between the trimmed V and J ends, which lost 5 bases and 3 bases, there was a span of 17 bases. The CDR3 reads CASSPRQANGYEQYF. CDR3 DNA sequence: TGTGCCAGCAGCCCCCGACAGGCCAACGGCTACGAGCAGTACTTC.

DNA of the CDR3: TGTGCCAGCAGCCGCTGGACAGCGGCGAACACTGAAGCTTTCTTT. Protein product: CASSRWTAANTEAFF. This rearrangement joins TRBV5-5 to TRBJ1-1, with a tentative D call TRBD1 (6 bases). The CDR3 spans 15 residues. In germline, CDR1 is SGHKS, CDR2 YYEKEE (reference sequence). V lost 4 bases and J 1 base, leaving 14 bases between the germline ends. The full variable domain, with the rest looked up from reference TRBV5-5 and TRBJ1-1, is DAGVTQSPTHLIKTRGQQVTLRCSPISGHKSVSWYQQVLGQGPQFIFQYYEKEERGRGNFPDRFSARQFPNYSSELNVNALLLGDSALYLCASSRWTAANTEAFFGQGTRLTVV.

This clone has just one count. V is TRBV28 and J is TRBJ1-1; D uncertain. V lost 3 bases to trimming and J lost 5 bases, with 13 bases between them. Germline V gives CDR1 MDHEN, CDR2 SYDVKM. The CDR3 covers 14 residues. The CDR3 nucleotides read TGTGCCAGCAGTTTTGGTCAGGCGAGAACTGAAGCTTTCTTT. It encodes CASSFGQARTEAFF.

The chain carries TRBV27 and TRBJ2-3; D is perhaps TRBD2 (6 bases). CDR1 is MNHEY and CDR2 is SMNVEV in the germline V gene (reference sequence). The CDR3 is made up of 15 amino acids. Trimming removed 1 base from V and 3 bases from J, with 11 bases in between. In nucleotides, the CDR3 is TGTGCCAGCAGTTTATTGCGGGAAGGAACAGATACGCAGTATTTT. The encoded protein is CASSLLREGTDTQYF.

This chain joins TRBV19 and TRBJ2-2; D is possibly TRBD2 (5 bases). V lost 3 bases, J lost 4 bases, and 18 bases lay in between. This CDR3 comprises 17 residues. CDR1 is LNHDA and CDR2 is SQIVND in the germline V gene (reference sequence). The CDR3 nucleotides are TGTGCCAGTAGTATCCTAGCTGGCCGAACGGGCACCGGGGAGCTGTTTTTT. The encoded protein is CASSILAGRTGTGELFF.

CDR3: CASSQDQTGVNTGELFF. CDR3 nucleotide sequence: TGCGCCAGCAGCCAAGATCAAACAGGGGTGAACACCGGGGAGCTGTTTTTT. The V and J genes are TRBV4-3 and TRBJ2-2, with 7 bases identical to TRBD1. The germline V gene encodes CDR1 LGHNA and CDR2 YSLEER. The CDR3 has 17 amino acids. V lost 0 bases and J lost 1; bases outside the gene matches: 5.

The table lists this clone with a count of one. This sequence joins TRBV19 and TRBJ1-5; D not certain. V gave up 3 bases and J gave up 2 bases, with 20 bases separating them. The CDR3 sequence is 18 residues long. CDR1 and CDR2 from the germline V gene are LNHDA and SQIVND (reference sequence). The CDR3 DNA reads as TGTGCCAGTAGTATTATCCTACAAGGACTCCTGGGCAATCAGCCCCAGCATTTT. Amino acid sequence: CASSIILQGLLGNQPQHF.

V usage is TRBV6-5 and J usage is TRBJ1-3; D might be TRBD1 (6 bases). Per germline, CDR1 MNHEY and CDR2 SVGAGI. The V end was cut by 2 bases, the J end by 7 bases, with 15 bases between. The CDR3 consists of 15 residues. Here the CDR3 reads CASSYKLQGINTIYF. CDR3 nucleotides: TGTGCCAGCAGTTACAAGTTGCAGGGGATTAACACCATATATTTT.

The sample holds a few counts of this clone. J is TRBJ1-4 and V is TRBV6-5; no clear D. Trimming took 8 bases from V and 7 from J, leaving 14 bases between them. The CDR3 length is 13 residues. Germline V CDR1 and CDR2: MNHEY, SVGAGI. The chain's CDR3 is CASLDWRAEKLFF. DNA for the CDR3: TGTGCCAGCCTAGACTGGCGTGCTGAAAAACTGTTTTTT.

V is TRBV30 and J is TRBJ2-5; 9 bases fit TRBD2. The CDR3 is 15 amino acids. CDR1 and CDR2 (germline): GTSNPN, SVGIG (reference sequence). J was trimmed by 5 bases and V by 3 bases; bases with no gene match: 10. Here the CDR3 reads CAWRPRGGRAETQYF. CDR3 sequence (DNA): TGTGCCTGGAGACCCAGGGGCGGGAGGGCCGAGACCCAGTACTTC.